The 20 T cell receptor beta chains reported below all come from one sample, sequenced in a study of graft-versus-host responses after intestinal transplantation (dated by TCRdb to about 2021). Library preparation was by the immunoSEQ multiplex PCR assay. TCRdb obtained this table from immuneACCESS and retained in-frame rearrangements with V and J assigned. These tables miss some clones; where compared with another copy, unresolved V genes account for less than half of the shortfall, and the remainder is unexplained. This sample comprises approximately 10,000 clones, under 35% of them detected only once. Approximately 5% of the sample goes to the ten largest clones. The sample's time point label, in plain terms: cells obtained before transplantation from donor or recipient. Mixed lymphocyte reactions plated some 200,000 CFSE-labeled pre-transplant responders with some 200,000 irradiated violet-dye-labeled stimulators and were cultured for about six days.

The material was alloreactive CD8+ T cells from a mixed lymphocyte reaction culture, obtained before transplantation. Taken with the paper, the label for cell subset or site translates to: CFSE-low proliferating T cells sorted from roughly six-day pre-transplant mixed lymphocyte reaction (GvH or HvG direction). The source of these receptors is a human patient who was an organ donor for intestinal transplantation.

This clone was counted between two and nine times. The gene calls are TRBV19 and TRBJ1-1, with D unclear. This CDR3 spans 13 amino acids. Deletions cut 1 base from V and 6 bases from J, with 9 bases between. CDR1 and CDR2 from the germline V gene are LNHDA and SQIVND (reference sequence). Written as DNA, the CDR3 is TGTGCCAGTAGTATAGCACTGTATGCTGAAGCTTTCTTT. Encoded protein: CASSIALYAEAFF.

Concerning this clone itself: Just one base apart from a much larger clone, this may be a read error. V is TRBV4-1 and J is TRBJ1-1, with D tentatively TRBD1 (5 bases). The CDR3 loop spans 14 amino acids. Germline-derived CDR1 and CDR2 are MGHRA and YSYEKL. The CDR3 loop reads CSSSQGVRDTEAFF. The CDR3 DNA reads as TGCTCCAGCAGCCAAGGGGTTCGGGACACTGAAGCTTTCTTT.

This clone was seen more than once but under ten times. This rearrangement joins TRBV14 to TRBJ2-7, with 13 nucleotides matching TRBD2. The junction had 27 bases not matched to a gene; V was cut back by 0 bases and J by 4 bases. The CDR3 is 24 residues long. Per the germline V gene, CDR1 is SGHDN and CDR2 is FVKESK. The CDR3 nucleotides read TGTGCCAGCAGCCAAGATAGTTATATTCCCGGGACTAGCGGGATCGCATCGGGCCAATACGAGCAGTACTTC. Amino acid sequence: CASSQDSYIPGTSGIASGQYEQYF. Full variable domain (rest looked up from reference TRBV14 and TRBJ2-7): EAGVTQFPSHSVIEKGQTVTLRCDPISGHDNLYWYRRVMGKEIKFLLHFVKESKQDESGMPNNRFLAERTGGTYSTLKVQPAELEDSGVYFCASSQDSYIPGTSGIASGQYEQYFGPGTRLTVT.

In this sample, this clone turned up a few times. The J gene is TRBJ2-7, the V gene TRBV11-3; possibly TRBD1 or TRBD2 for D (5 bases each). Trimming took 0 bases from V and 0 from J, leaving 9 bases between them. Germline CDR1 reads SGHNT; CDR2 reads YENEEA. The CDR3 covers 15 residues. CDR3 nucleotide sequence: TGTGCCAGCAGCTTAGAAGCAGGGAGCTCCTACGAGCAGTACTTC. It is translated as CASSLEAGSSYEQYF. Using reference TRBV11-3 and TRBJ2-7 for the parts outside the CDR3, the full variable domain is EAGVVQSPRYKIIEKKQPVAFWCNPISGHNTLYWYLQNLGQGPELLIRYENEEAVDDSQLPKDRFSAERLKGVDSTLKIQPAELGDSAVYLCASSLEAGSSYEQYFGPGTRLTVT.

The V call is TRBV30, the J call TRBJ2-7; 9 bases agree with TRBD2. Per the germline V gene, CDR1 is GTSNPN and CDR2 is SVGIG (reference sequence). After removal of 7 bases from V and 5 bases from J, the junction contained 9 bases not matched to a gene. The CDR3 runs to 13 residues. CDR3 amino acids: CALTGTSLDEQYF. In DNA form, the CDR3 reads TGTGCCTTGACCGGGACTAGCCTCGACGAGCAGTACTTC.

The V call is TRBV30, the J call TRBJ2-2, with D possibly matching TRBD2 (6 bases). With 0 bases removed from V and 5 bases from J, the gap between germline ends came to 13 bases. Germline CDR1 is GTSNPN and CDR2 is SVGIG (reference sequence). CDR3 length equals 15 residues. The CDR3 protein is CAWSVGLPRTGELFF. The DNA for the CDR3 is TGTGCCTGGAGTGTGGGACTCCCGAGGACCGGGGAGCTGTTTTTT.

This clone was detected a few times. This could be a read error, since a much larger clone is one nucleotide away. The chain carries TRBV5-1 and TRBJ2-7; 11 bases are a match to TRBD2. V gave up 4 bases and J gave up 2 bases; unmatched junction bases: 5. The length of the CDR3 is 15 residues. Germline V gene lookup returns CDR1 SGHRS and CDR2 YFSETQ. CDR3 bases: TGCGCCAGCAGCGTCAGTAGCGGGGGGGCCTACGAGCAGTACTTC. It codes for CASSVSSGGAYEQYF.

This clone counts as medium-sized. The V and J genes are TRBV13 and TRBJ2-7; D unresolved. In germline, CDR1 is PRHDT, CDR2 FYEKMQ (reference sequence). Trimming shortened V by 4 bases and J by 7 bases, and 14 bases separated the two germline ends. The CDR3 contains 13 residues. The CDR3 DNA sequence: TGTGCCAGCAGCTCCCCCGGTTGGGATGAGCAGTACTTC. Protein: CASSSPGWDEQYF.

The chain uses TRBV5-6 and TRBJ2-7, with D possibly matching TRBD1 (5 bases). The length of the CDR3 is 14 residues. The V end lost 2 bases, the J end lost 7 bases, and 16 bases lay between the germline ends. The germline V gene has CDR1 SGHDT and CDR2 YYEEEE. Here the CDR3 reads CASSLVQVVEEQYF. The CDR3 nucleotides are TGTGCCAGCAGCTTAGTACAGGTAGTAGAAGAGCAGTACTTC.

The V and J genes are TRBV4-1 and TRBJ2-7; D is perhaps TRBD2 (6 bases). Germline CDR1 MGHRA, CDR2 YSYEKL. The CDR3 is 16 amino acids. Trimming left V 4 bases short and J 6 bases short, with 22 bases between. The CDR3 nucleotides are TGCGCCAGCAGCCCCAAAGGGGTAACGGGAGTGGGCGAGCAGTACTTC. As protein: CASSPKGVTGVGEQYF.

This clone is labeled medium-sized (0.01 to 0.1%). This sequence joins TRBV4-1 and TRBJ2-7; possibly TRBD2 for D (5 bases). Germline CDR1 MGHRA, CDR2 YSYEKL. V was pared by 4 bases and J by 3 bases, with 16 bases between. The CDR3 runs to 15 residues. The CDR3 DNA follows: TGCGCCAGCAGCCCCTCCGGGATTGGAGGCTACGAGCAGTACTTC. This codes for CASSPSGIGGYEQYF.

This clone was seen once. This chain connects TRBV7-2 to TRBJ2-5; 9 bases agree with TRBD2. Germline-derived CDR1 and CDR2 are SGHTA and FQGNSA. The CDR3 runs 15 residues. The V segment lost 1 base and the J segment 5 bases; nucleotides outside the gene matches: 5. CDR3 in DNA: TGTGCCAGCAGCTTAGAGCGGGGGGAAGGGGAGACCCAGTACTTC. This gives the protein CASSLERGEGETQYF.

The chain employs TRBV5-4 and TRBJ1-3; 7 bases are a match to TRBD1. The CDR3 is made up of 19 amino acids. V trimming: 4 bases; J trimming: 0 bases; junction bases outside the gene matches: 16. The germline V gene encodes CDR1 SGHNT and CDR2 YYREEE (reference sequence). CDR3 in DNA: TGTGCCAGCAGCCCCGGAAACAGGGGAAGGGTCAGCTCTGGAAACACCATATATTTT. Translated: CASSPGNRGRVSSGNTIYF. The variable domain in full, with the rest retrieved from reference TRBV5-4 and TRBJ1-3, is ETGVTQSPTHLIKTRGQQVTLRCSSQSGHNTVSWYQQALGQGPQFIFQYYREEENGRGNFPPRFSGLQFPNYSSELNVNALELDDSALYLCASSPGNRGRVSSGNTIYFGEGSWLTVV.

The chain has TRBV4-1 and TRBJ1-2, with D unclear. The CDR3 runs 15 residues. Germline V gene sequence: CDR1 MGHRA, CDR2 YSYEKL. Deletions cut 0 bases from V and 0 bases from J, with 8 bases between. Here the CDR3 reads CASSQDRASNYGYTF. The CDR3 DNA is TGCGCCAGCAGCCAAGATCGGGCATCTAACTATGGCTACACCTTC.

This clone was seen a handful of times. One junction end disagrees with the germline gene, perhaps due to a read error. Additional DNA sequences in this sample encode the identical CDR3. J is TRBJ2-7 and V is TRBV29-1, with D perhaps assigned TRBD1 or TRBD2 (7 bases each). The germline V gene has CDR1 SQVTM and CDR2 ANQGSEA. This CDR3 has 16 amino acids. The CDR3 here is CSVEEGRGRASYEQYF. The CDR3 nucleotides are TGCAGCGTAGAAGAAGGGAGGGGGCGGGCCTCCTACGAGCAGTACTTC.

By sample fraction, this clone is medium-sized (0.01 to 0.1%). The V call is TRBV27, the J call TRBJ1-1; D is unclear. This CDR3 is built from 13 residues. V was cut by 8 bases and J by 2 bases, with 12 bases left in between. Germline CDR1 MNHEY, CDR2 SMNVEV (reference sequence). Here the CDR3 DNA reads TGTGCCAGCTCTTGGGCTCTAAACACTGAAGCTTTCTTT. Amino acid sequence: CASSWALNTEAFF.

This clone turned up a few times. The chain combines TRBV27 with TRBJ2-2, with D possibly TRBD2 on 5 matching bases. CDR3 length: 14 residues. The V and J ends lost 9 bases and 1 base respectively, with 12 bases between them. Germline V CDR1 and CDR2: MNHEY, SMNVEV (reference sequence). Written as DNA, the CDR3 is TGTGCCAGGACCCGGGGTTTGAACACCGGGGAGCTGTTTTTT. As protein: CARTRGLNTGELFF.

This clone was seen more than once but under ten times. CDR3 in amino acids: CATSPGFEQYF. The CDR3 DNA follows: TGTGCCACTTCGCCAGGTTTCGAGCAGTACTTC. V usage is TRBV19 and J usage is TRBJ2-7; no clear D. Germline V lookup: CDR1 LNHDA, CDR2 SQIVND (reference sequence). The CDR3 is 11 amino acids. Trimming cost V 10 bases and J 6 bases, with 13 bases left between them. The full variable domain, with the rest looked up from reference TRBV19 and TRBJ2-7, is DGGITQSPKYLFRKEGQNVTLSCEQNLNHDAMYWYRQDPGQGLRLIYYSQIVNDFQKGDIAEGYSVSREKKESFPLTVTSAQKNPTAFYLCATSPGFEQYFGPGTRLTVT.

To note about this clone: One junction end does not reproduce the germline sequence, and a read error may be involved. The chain recombines TRBV5-3 with TRBJ1-2, with 8 bases identical to TRBD1. TRBV5-3 is marked as an open reading frame, function uncertain. CDR3 length: 15 amino acids. The chain's CDR3 is CASSLYRDRFYGYTF. The DNA of the CDR3 is TGTGCCAGCAGCTTGTACCGGGACAGGTTCTATGGCTACACCTTC.

This clone is labeled as medium-sized. This sequence joins TRBV5-6 and TRBJ2-7; D possibly matches TRBD1 or TRBD2 (5 bases each). The V and J ends lost 6 bases and 0 bases respectively, with 16 bases between them. The CDR3 runs 15 residues. Germline CDR1 is SGHDT and CDR2 is YYEEEE. The CDR3 bases are TGTGCCAGCAACCCCGCAGGGAGTAGCTCCTACGAGCAGTACTTC. As protein: CASNPAGSSSYEQYF.